The 30 T cell receptor beta chains given below trace back to one sample, sequenced in a study of blood T cell repertoires in COVID-19. Repertoires were generated with immunoSEQ multiplex PCR, while TCRdb's copy carries only in-frame clones and drops some. This sample yields hundreds of thousands of clones, of which 85% are seen a single time; around 3.9% belongs to the top ten. The sample comprised peripheral blood. The origin of the receptors is a woman in her 50s with active or convalescent COVID-19.

The V call is TRBV3-1 (or the pseudogene TRBV3-2), the J call TRBJ1-1, with D perhaps matching TRBD1 (5 bases). This CDR3 is 13 amino acids long. V was shortened by 4 bases and J by 3 bases, with 9 bases between the two germline ends. Germline CDR1 and CDR2: LGHDT and YNNKEL (reference sequence). The CDR3 DNA reads as TGTGCCAGCAGCCCACGCAGGGACACTGAAGCTTTCTTT. Translation: CASSPRRDTEAFF.

V is TRBV18 and J is TRBJ1-1, with a weak D call TRBD1 (6 bases). CDR1 is KGHSH and CDR2 is LQKENI in the germline V gene. The V gene lost 2 bases and the J gene lost 1 base, with 8 bases spanning the gap. The CDR3 is 14 residues long. The CDR3 nucleotides read TGTGCCAGCTCACCATCAGGGGAGAACACTGAAGCTTTCTTT. Amino acids: CASSPSGENTEAFF.

The chain combines TRBV5-1 with TRBJ2-2; tentatively, D is TRBD1 (6 bases). The V and J ends lost 4 bases and 4 bases respectively, with 8 bases between them. CDR1 is SGHRS, CDR2 YFSETQ, per germline. This CDR3 is 13 amino acids long. The CDR3 sequence is CASSPDSTGELFF. The CDR3 nucleotides read TGCGCCAGCAGCCCGGACAGCACCGGGGAGCTGTTTTTT.

This clone was counted between two and nine times. J is TRBJ1-1 and V is TRBV28; TRBD1 matches 8 bases. J lost 6 bases, V lost 6 bases, and 9 bases had no gene match. CDR1 and CDR2 (germline): MDHEN, SYDVKM. The length of the CDR3 is 14 residues. The CDR3 DNA reads TGTGCCAGCAGCTCCGGACAGGGCGGTTCTGAAGCTTTCTTT. Protein sequence: CASSSGQGGSEAFF.

The genes are TRBV19 and TRBJ1-6; 9 positions agree with TRBD1. V trimming: 3 bases; J trimming: 9 bases; junction bases outside the gene matches: 6. In germline, CDR1 is LNHDA, CDR2 SQIVND (reference sequence). CDR3 length equals 15 residues. CDR3 bases: TGTGCCAGTAGTATGGAAGGGACAGGGATTTCACCCCTCCACTTT. Translation: CASSMEGTGISPLHF.

V and J are TRBV11-1 and TRBJ2-2; TRBD2 is a possible D gene (7 bases). The V end lost 3 bases, the J end lost 5 bases, and 13 bases lay between the germline ends. There are 15 residues in the CDR3. The V gene's germline CDR1 is SGHAT and CDR2 FQDESV (reference sequence). The CDR3 nucleotides are TGTGCCAGCAGCTTGGGGGGCGGGAGAACCGGGGAGCTGTTTTTT. Amino acids: CASSLGGGRTGELFF.

The chain employs TRBV5-4 and TRBJ1-1, with 8 bases fitting TRBD1. Trimming removed 4 bases from V and 5 bases from J; junction bases left unmatched: 13. From germline, CDR1 is SGHNT and CDR2 YYREEE (reference sequence). The CDR3 has 16 residues. Written as DNA, the CDR3 is TGTGCCAGCAGCCCGGGTGGGGCAGGGGGCATGACTGAAGCTTTCTTT. Translated, it gives CASSPGGAGGMTEAFF.

The CDR3 loop reads CASIQTSGRYNEQFF. As DNA, the CDR3 is TGTGCCAGCATCCAGACTAGCGGGAGATACAATGAGCAGTTCTTC. The chain combines TRBV7-2 with TRBJ2-1; 12 bases agree with TRBD2. CDR3 length equals 15 residues. Germline V gene sequence: CDR1 SGHTA, CDR2 FQGNSA. V shed 7 bases and J 4 bases; nucleotides not matched to a gene: 5.

V and J are TRBV19 and TRBJ2-3; 13 bases map to TRBD2. The germline CDR1 and CDR2 sequences are LNHDA and SQIVND (reference sequence). The CDR3 sequence is 21 residues long. The V segment lost 4 bases and the J segment 2 bases; nucleotides outside the gene matches: 18. The CDR3: CASSRLTSGRAWLEATDTQYF. DNA for the CDR3: TGTGCCAGTAGTAGGCTCACTAGCGGGAGGGCCTGGTTGGAGGCCACAGATACGCAGTATTTT.

The chain links TRBV28 to TRBJ1-4; D is possibly TRBD1 (5 bases). CDR1 is MDHEN, CDR2 SYDVKM, per germline. This CDR3 spans 15 amino acids. V lost 4 bases and J 8 bases, leaving 17 bases between the germline ends. CDR3 sequence reads: CASSSGESGREKLFF. CDR3 bases: TGTGCCAGCAGTTCGGGGGAGTCGGGGAGGGAAAAACTGTTTTTT.

The chain combines TRBV5-4 with TRBJ2-1, with 10 bases identical to TRBD2. Germline CDR1 SGHNT, CDR2 YYREEE (reference sequence). Trimming cost V 3 bases and J 4 bases; bases outside gene matches: 7. The CDR3 sequence is 16 residues long. The CDR3 here is CASSWGPGLAYNEQFF. The CDR3 coding sequence is TGTGCCAGCAGCTGGGGACCGGGACTAGCGTACAATGAGCAGTTCTTC.

The V and J genes are TRBV19 and TRBJ2-4; TRBD2 might be the D (6 bases). V lost 8 bases and J 6 bases, leaving 11 bases between the germline ends. From germline, CDR1 is LNHDA and CDR2 SQIVND (reference sequence). The CDR3 is made up of 12 amino acids. The CDR3, as DNA: TGTGCCAGTGGGGGAGGTGCAAACATTCAGTACTTC. This sequence encodes CASGGGANIQYF.

The chain has TRBV28 and TRBJ2-3; D unclear. Looked up from germline, CDR1 is MDHEN and CDR2 is SYDVKM. The CDR3 extends over 15 amino acids. The ends were cut back, 10 bases at V and 0 bases at J, with 17 bases in the middle. CDR3 in amino acids: CAIASPGRSTDTQYF. The CDR3 DNA is TGTGCCATCGCAAGTCCGGGTCGTAGCACAGATACGCAGTATTTT.

The chain couples TRBV6-5 to TRBJ1-6; 8 nucleotides match TRBD1. V lost 6 bases and J lost 7; bases outside the gene matches: 5. The germline CDR1 and CDR2 sequences are MNHEY and SVGAGI. The CDR3 has 14 amino acids. For the CDR3, the DNA is TGTGCCAGCAGAGAGACAGGGGACAATTCACCCCTCCACTTT. Protein product: CASRETGDNSPLHF.

This clone has just one count. The rearrangement joins TRBV7-9 to TRBJ1-1, with 8 bases that match TRBD1. The CDR3 extends over 15 amino acids. J lost 4 bases, V lost 4 bases, and 8 bases had no gene match. The germline V gene has CDR1 SEHNR and CDR2 FQNEAQ (reference sequence). As DNA, the CDR3 is TGTGCCAGCAGCTCGAAGGACAGGGTTGGCACTGAAGCTTTCTTT. This codes for CASSSKDRVGTEAFF.

The CDR3 reads CATERGRAGPGELFF. The CDR3 DNA is TGTGCCACCGAACGCGGGAGGGCAGGTCCCGGGGAGCTGTTTTTT. This chain uses TRBV5-5 with TRBJ2-2, with TRBD2 matching over 9 bases. This CDR3 is 15 amino acids long. V shed 9 bases, J shed 6 bases, and the junction held 12 bases outside the gene matches. Germline CDR1 and CDR2: SGHKS and YYEKEE (reference sequence).

This clone was found once. J is TRBJ2-1 and V is TRBV2; TRBD1 matches 7 bases. This CDR3 is 14 amino acids long. V lost 6 bases and J lost 6; bases outside the gene matches: 8. Germline V gene lookup returns CDR1 SNHLY and CDR2 FYNNEI. CDR3 sequence reads: CASRAQTGLNEQFF. The CDR3 coding sequence is TGTGCCAGCAGGGCCCAGACAGGGCTCAATGAGCAGTTCTTC.

The chain recombines TRBV5-6 with TRBJ1-2; D possibly corresponds to TRBD1 (5 bases). Trimming took off 4 bases at V and 4 bases at J, with 14 bases between the two ends. CDR3 length: 14 residues. Germline V CDR1 and CDR2: SGHDT, YYEEEE. The CDR3, as DNA: TGTGCCAGCAGCCGGGGGACCTTTAGCTATGGCTACACCTTC. Amino acid sequence: CASSRGTFSYGYTF.

In this sample, this clone turned up many times. This sequence joins TRBV4-2 and TRBJ1-3; the match to TRBD1 covers 9 bases. The trim removed 4 bases at V and 8 bases at J, leaving 9 bases unmatched. Per the germline V gene, CDR1 is LGHNA and CDR2 is YNFKEQ. CDR3 length: 15 amino acids. The CDR3 bases are TGTGCCAGCAGCCCCCTCGTCAGACAGGGGGACACCATATATTTT. Protein product: CASSPLVRQGDTIYF.

Details on this clone: This may stem from a read error, because a much larger clone lies one nucleotide away. The chain joins TRBV5-1 to TRBJ2-5; the D is unclear. CDR3 length equals 11 residues. Trimming pared 4 bases from V and 2 bases from J, leaving 3 bases between. Germline CDR1 is SGHRS and CDR2 is YFSETQ. The CDR3 loop is CASSEQETQYF. The CDR3 bases are TGCGCCAGCAGCGAGCAAGAGACCCAGTACTTC. Filled out from reference TRBV5-1 and TRBJ2-5, the complete variable domain reads KAGVTQTPRYLIKTRGQQVTLSCSPISGHRSVSWYQQTPGQGLQFLFEYFSETQRNKGNFPGRFSGRQFSNSRSEMNVSTLELGDSALYLCASSEQETQYFGPGTRLLVL.

This chain joins TRBV5-1 and TRBJ1-2; D possibly corresponds to TRBD1 (6 bases). Germline V gene sequence: CDR1 SGHRS, CDR2 YFSETQ. Trimming pared 6 bases from V and 4 bases from J, leaving 16 bases between. CDR3 size: 14 residues. CDR3 in amino acids: CASKQFQGTYGYTF. CDR3 DNA: TGCGCCAGCAAGCAGTTCCAGGGGACCTATGGCTACACCTTC.

This clone was counted a single time. The J gene is TRBJ2-7, the V gene TRBV5-1, with D maybe TRBD2 (6 bases). The CDR3 length is 13 residues. The V end lost 6 bases, the J end lost 6 bases, and 16 bases lay between the germline ends. Germline CDR1 reads SGHRS; CDR2 reads YFSETQ. The DNA for the CDR3 is TGCGCCAGCAAGCAAGCGGGTCCGAGCGAGCAGTACTTC. As protein: CASKQAGPSEQYF.

The chain recombines TRBV25-1 with TRBJ2-2; unclear D gene. This CDR3 has 15 residues. Germline loops: CDR1 MGHDK, CDR2 SYGVNS. The V end was cut by 5 bases, the J end by 2 bases, with 12 bases between. The CDR3 sequence is CASSQDGRNTGELFF. The CDR3, as DNA: TGTGCCAGCAGTCAGGATGGTAGAAACACCGGGGAGCTGTTTTTT.

V and J are TRBV2 and TRBJ2-1, with 11 nucleotides matching TRBD2. V dropped 4 bases and J dropped 4; count of bases not matched to a gene: 9. This CDR3 comprises 17 residues. CDR1 is SNHLY and CDR2 is FYNNEI in the germline V gene. The CDR3 DNA sequence: TGTGCCAGCAGTGCCCGAACTAGCGGGAGCTTGTACAATGAGCAGTTCTTC. It is translated as CASSARTSGSLYNEQFF. The full variable domain, with the rest looked up from reference TRBV2 and TRBJ2-1, is EPEVTQTPSHQVTQMGQEVILRCVPISNHLYFYWYRQILGQKVEFLVSFYNNEISEKSEIFDDQFSVERPDGSNFTLKIRSTKLEDSAMYFCASSARTSGSLYNEQFFGPGTRLTVL.

The table lists this clone with a few counts. CDR3 sequence (DNA): TGTGCCAGCAGCGCACAGCACACCGGGGAGCTGTTTTTT. The encoded protein is CASSAQHTGELFF. The rearrangement uses TRBV9 and TRBJ2-2; D ambiguous. Germline CDR1 is SGDLS and CDR2 is YYNGEE. V was trimmed by 3 bases and J by 3 bases, leaving 6 bases between them. CDR3 size: 13 residues.

The gene calls are TRBV3-1 (or the pseudogene TRBV3-2) and TRBJ2-7; no clear D. CDR1 is LGHDT, CDR2 YNNKEL, per germline (reference sequence). V gave up 0 bases and J gave up 1 base, with 16 bases separating them. CDR3 size: 17 residues. The CDR3 loop reads CASSQDPGAWPSYEQYF. DNA of the CDR3: TGTGCCAGCAGCCAAGATCCAGGCGCCTGGCCTTCCTACGAGCAGTACTTC.

This rearrangement joins TRBV19 to TRBJ1-1; TRBD1 is a possible D gene (6 bases). V lost 6 bases and J 0 bases, leaving 17 bases between the germline ends. Germline lookup yields CDR1 LNHDA and CDR2 SQIVND (reference sequence). The CDR3 contains 16 residues. CDR3 coding DNA: TGTGCCAGTAGAAACAACCCGGGACAAGTGAACACTGAAGCTTTCTTT. This sequence encodes CASRNNPGQVNTEAFF.

The chain has TRBV30 and TRBJ1-5, with a weak D call TRBD1 (5 bases). Germline V CDR1 and CDR2: GTSNPN, SVGIG (reference sequence). V was clipped by 1 base and J by 11 bases, with 12 bases between them. The CDR3 loop spans 12 amino acids. CDR3: CAWSAWGESQHF. CDR3 in DNA: TGTGCCTGGAGTGCCTGGGGCGAGTCCCAGCATTTT.

The rearrangement uses TRBV18 and TRBJ2-1, with D maybe TRBD2 (6 bases). V dropped 1 base and J dropped 6 bases, with 13 bases sitting between them. The CDR3 is made up of 15 amino acids. Germline lookup yields CDR1 KGHSH and CDR2 LQKENI. CDR3 loop: CASSPLPSEANEQFF. The DNA for the CDR3 is TGTGCCAGCTCACCACTTCCTAGCGAGGCCAATGAGCAGTTCTTC.

The chain joins TRBV4-1 to TRBJ2-1; TRBD1 matches at 9 bases. The CDR3 sequence is 17 residues long. The V gene end was trimmed by 4 bases and the J gene end by 2 bases; junction bases not matched to a gene: 9. Looked up from germline, CDR1 is MGHRA and CDR2 is YSYEKL. The CDR3, as DNA: TGCGCCAGCAGCCCTAACAGGGGGCGGTCCCCCTACAATGAGCAGTTCTTC. Its protein is CASSPNRGRSPYNEQFF.